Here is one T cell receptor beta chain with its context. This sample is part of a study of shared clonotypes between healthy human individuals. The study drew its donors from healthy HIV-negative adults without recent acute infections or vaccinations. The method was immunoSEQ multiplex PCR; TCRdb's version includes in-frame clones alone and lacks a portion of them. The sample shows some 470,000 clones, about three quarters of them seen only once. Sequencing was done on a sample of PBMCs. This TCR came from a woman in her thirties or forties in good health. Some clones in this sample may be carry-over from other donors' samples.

DNA of the CDR3: TGTGCCAGCAGTTTCAACCTCCTGGAGACCCAGTACTTC. Its protein product is CASSFNLLETQYF. The chain couples TRBV28 to TRBJ2-5; D is unresolved. Trimming took off 3 bases at V and 5 bases at J, with 10 bases between the two ends. CDR1 is MDHEN, CDR2 SYDVKM, per germline. The CDR3 is 13 residues long.